This paragraph reports one TCR beta chain. Its antigen is not known. The primer mix had 60 Vbeta and 13 Jbeta primers. In the original workflow: Unique TCR beta chains totaled around 86 million in a later count, with 8.5 million to 12 million of them shared. Here immunoSEQ multiplex PCR was the method, and the copy in TCRdb shows in-frame clones only, minus some. D and trimming were read from the DNA, whereas the V and J calls and clone size are those reported in that table. The sample holds under 170,000 clones, 79% seen once. The CDR3 is 11 amino acids. Trimming left V 6 bases short and J 9 bases short, with 15 bases between. In germline, CDR1 is DFQATT, CDR2 SNEGSKA (reference sequence). The data were obtained in a study of cytomegalovirus exposure and HLA in healthy donors. Turning to the study itself: Of all 400 or so donors who were genotyped, around 79% belonged to the Caucasian-associated ancestry cluster. Whole-study results and caveats: As was reported, the HLA-A and HLA-B alleles of most subjects were accurately predicted from TCR beta sequences.

Each of the donors was a healthy bone marrow donor. The sequence derives from a man aged 45 to 65 in good health and CMV-seropositive. The rearrangement links TRBV20-1 to TRBJ2-7; perhaps TRBD2 as D (5 bases). The sample was PBMCs. The CDR3 spells CSARQSGGQYF. Here the CDR3 DNA reads TGCAGTGCCCGCCAAAGCGGAGGGCAGTACTTC.